This T cell receptor (beta chain) was identified during a study of human T cells and chemical hapten exposure (dated by TCRdb to the early 2020s). At the level of the whole study: For sensitization, 2% DPC in acetone was applied to a roughly 2 cm by roughly 2 cm area of upper inner arm skin. Weekly therapeutic DPC doses were additionally applied to the scalp of patients throughout the approximately 23-week study period. Patch tests used Finn chambers with 0.01% DPC on the upper back, scored after 6 days by International Contact Dermatitis Research Group standards. Alopecia areata with under or over 50% scalp involvement, alopecia totalis and alopecia universalis were represented in the patient cohort, which was mostly female. Libraries were pooled for sequencing, and per-sample TCR yields varied mainly because of small differences in library volumes within the pool. In alopecia patients, the study followed how the peripheral blood TCR repertoire changed in vivo over primary and secondary sensitization to diphenylcyclopropenone (DPC), a hapten. Blood was sampled from patients pre-sensitization (week 0) and at 2, 6 and about 24 weeks after DPC sensitization. Some 29 alopecia patients provided blood for TCR sequencing at one to four time points (pre-sensitization, 2, 6 and 24 weeks).

This clonotype appeared many times. Its antigen is currently not known. No much larger clonotype is one base removed from it; base qualities were not supplied. The full study reports these points: Because all patients had alopecia, a presumed autoimmune disease, the immune response of the patients might differ from that of healthy individuals. After repeated subsampling, the strength of the expansion versus patch-test correlation and the threshold at which it became significant changed. A positive correlation was found between the number of PT1 expanded TCRs and patch test score, with significance reached at thresholds 8, 16 and 32 but not 4. DPC sensitization did not change the number of TCRs with a frequency above 1 in 1000, and there was no evidence of changes in global repertoire structure. Expanded TCRs formed significantly more large CDR3 similarity clusters than pre-sensitization or healthy control sets, consistent with antigen-driven responses.

The CDR3 runs 14 amino acids, cysteine and phenylalanine included. Of all the DNA, just the CDR3 is kept, 42 bases in frame from base 1. Trimming at the junction amounts to 3 bases on V and 6 bases on J, and the germline ends lie 14 bases apart. For CDR1 and CDR2, the germline V gene lists SGHTA and FQGNSA. Receptor amplification or capture employed RACE. Sequencer: NextSeq 500. During library preparation, unique molecular identifiers were attached to individual cDNA molecules so that TCRs could be counted in a quantitative, reproducible way. From each blood RNA sample, both TCR alpha and TCR beta chains were sequenced. Regarding the original processing steps: A median of about 89,000 TCRs per sample was observed, with a range of roughly 23,224 to 750,000. The Decombinator software suite was used to annotate V, J and CDR3 in the TCR reads. For PS versus PT1 abundance plots, all samples were subsampled to the same number of TCRs (28,000). TCRs were defined as expanded if absent before sensitization and observed at least eight times at the 2-week time point. TCRdb applied fastp at Q25 and MiXCR to the public reads, then kept only in-frame beta chains. When rows share a CDR3 protein, they turn into one entry using the most common DNA and genes. The V and J calls and clone size are TCRdb's, not the authors'. This sample has some 110,000 distinct CDR3 sequences in its table, and less than 15% of those were observed once. Jointly, the top ten make up around 1.5% of the sample.

The time point label, as the study defines it: pre-sensitization, week 0. Interpreted using the paper, the treatment or condition label stands for: therapeutic diphenylcyclopropenone sensitization with weekly scalp DPC. Blood at each patch-test visit was drawn before the patch test was applied. Patients were considered eligible if aged 18 to 70, diagnosed with alopecia and deemed suitable for DPC therapy, and patients were excluded if pregnant. Total RNA was extracted from unfractionated whole blood collected in Tempus Blood RNA tubes. The sequenced sample was whole blood, obtained in connection with sensitization to the hapten diphenylcyclopropenone (DPC). This receptor was taken from a woman in her forties or fifties with alopecia areata. Some clones in this sample may be carry-over from other donors' samples. The rearranged chain carries TRBV7-2 and TRBJ2-5; TRBD1 is perhaps the D gene, given 5 matching bases. The CDR3 is CASSLGGMGQTQYF. The nucleotide sequence is TGTGCCAGCAGCTTGGGCGGTATGGGGCAGACCCAGTACTTC. The CDR3, completed at both ends by the reference TRBV7-2 and TRBJ2-5 genes, gives the full variable domain GAGVSQSPSNKVTEKGKDVELRCDPISGHTALYWYRQSLGQGLEFLIYFQGNSAPDKSGLPSDRFSAERTGGSVSTLTIQRTQQEDSAVYLCASSLGGMGQTQYFGPGTRLLVL.